These 23 T cell receptor beta chains originate from one sample sequenced in a study of human CD8 memory T cell subsets. The authors made TCR beta libraries using UMI-labeled 5' RACE. Using the 5' RACE reads, TCRdb records one entry per CDR3 protein without DNA. The repertoire shows thousands of distinct CDR3 sequences; the top ten hold 20% to 25%. Sequences were obtained from CD8+ T cells from PBMCs. The receptors shown here come from a human donor in good health.

Considering frequency, this clonotype is medium-sized. This chain links TRBV29-1 with TRBJ2-7; TCRdb's assignment of TRBD1 cannot be checked, as there is no DNA. Germline lookup yields CDR1 SQVTM and CDR2 ANQGSEA. The CDR3 is made up of 14 amino acids. CDR3 in amino acids: CSVENYSGAYEQYF.

The chain employs TRBV5-6 and TRBJ2-1; the D gene TCRdb calls, TRBD2, cannot be checked with no DNA. The CDR3 runs to 19 residues. The germline CDR1 and CDR2 sequences are SGHDT and YYEEEE. This chain's CDR3 is CASSLKPRLAESSYNEQFF.

By frequency, this clonotype is medium-sized. The rearrangement uses TRBV21-1 and TRBJ2-7; TCRdb lists TRBD1, though no DNA is available to test this call. TRBV21-1 is a listed pseudogene. The CDR3 spans 14 residues. This CDR3 reads CASTSTGGAYEQYF.

The chain combines TRBV6-1 with TRBJ2-1; TCRdb returns TRBD2, unconfirmable since there is no DNA. The CDR3 length is 17 residues. Germline values: CDR1 MNHNS, CDR2 SASEGT. The CDR3 sequence: CASTSAVAGLSYNEQFF.

The chain links TRBV15 to TRBJ2-3. The germline V gene has CDR1 LNHNV and CDR2 YYDKDF (reference sequence). The CDR3 extends over 15 amino acids. The CDR3 sequence is CATSREGISTDTQYF.

This chain links TRBV29-1 with TRBJ2-7; TCRdb's D call, TRBD1, is unchecked because there is no DNA. The CDR3 has 15 amino acids. Germline V lookup: CDR1 SQVTM, CDR2 ANQGSEA. The CDR3 protein is CSVEGGARGNYEQYF.

The genes are TRBV20-1 and TRBJ2-1. From germline, CDR1 is DFQATT and CDR2 SNEGSKA (reference sequence). There are 14 residues in the CDR3. This chain's CDR3 is CSAFDRSSYNEQFF.

The rearrangement links TRBV16 to TRBJ1-2. The CDR3 covers 15 residues. From germline, CDR1 is KGHSY and CDR2 FQNENV. This CDR3 is CASSQIIGHIYGYTF.

The chain joins TRBV19 to TRBJ1-2; lacking DNA, the TRBD1 call made by TCRdb goes unchecked. This CDR3 has 16 residues. Per the germline V gene, CDR1 is LNHDA and CDR2 is SQIVND (reference sequence). CDR3: CASSMPTTDRAYGYTF.

The J gene is TRBJ2-1, the V gene TRBV9. Per the germline V gene, CDR1 is SGDLS and CDR2 is YYNGEE. The CDR3 runs to 15 residues. CDR3: CASSETGSSYNEQFF.

The chain is built from TRBV10-1 and TRBJ2-3; the TRBD2 assignment by TCRdb is unverifiable without DNA. CDR3 length: 19 residues. CDR1 is WNHNN, CDR2 SYGVQD, per germline (reference sequence). CDR3 loop: CASSEWGGLAGEDPDTQYF.

This rearrangement joins TRBV3-1 to TRBJ2-6; TCRdb lists TRBD1, though no DNA is available to test this call. CDR3 length equals 15 residues. Germline V CDR1 and CDR2: LGHDT, YNNKEL (reference sequence). The CDR3 spells CASSQTGAGANVLTF.

This chain connects TRBV5-1 to TRBJ2-7; TCRdb outputs TRBD1, but without DNA this stays unchecked. The CDR3 has 16 amino acids. Germline lookup yields CDR1 SGHRS and CDR2 YFSETQ. CDR3 protein: CASSPNVRTGLIEQYF.

This clonotype is identified as medium-sized from frequency. J is TRBJ2-7 and V is TRBV7-8. The CDR3 is 14 residues long. Looked up from germline, CDR1 is SGHVS and CDR2 is FQNEAQ. The CDR3 region is CASSPTGIPYEQYF.

V gene TRBV4-1 combines with J gene TRBJ1-1; TCRdb's D call of TRBD1 is untestable without DNA. This CDR3 region has 15 residues. CDR1 and CDR2 from the germline V gene are MGHRA and YSYEKL. The CDR3 loop reads CASSPSIGRPQGAFF.

This sequence joins TRBV7-8 and TRBJ2-3. CDR1 SGHVS and CDR2 FQNEAQ come from the germline V gene. The length of the CDR3 is 13 residues. The CDR3 loop is CASSSHRTDTQYF.

This clonotype is medium-sized by frequency. CDR3 residues: CAISDPGQEETQYF. The chain is built from TRBV10-3 and TRBJ2-5; TCRdb picks TRBD1, but there is no DNA to check that call. Germline V gene data show CDR1 as ENHRY and CDR2 as SYGVKD. This CDR3 is 14 amino acids long.

This clonotype is labeled medium-sized (0.01 to 0.1%) based on frequency. The chain recombines TRBV28 with TRBJ1-2; TCRdb's D gene call, TRBD1, goes unchecked for lack of DNA. The CDR3 loop spans 14 amino acids. CDR1 and CDR2 (germline): MDHEN, SYDVKM. CDR3 region: CASRSRTGGYGYTF.

The rearrangement uses TRBV19 and TRBJ2-3; the D gene TCRdb calls, TRBD2, cannot be checked with no DNA. The germline gives CDR1 LNHDA, CDR2 SQIVND (reference sequence). The CDR3 has 15 amino acids. The CDR3 is CASRILAASEDTQYF.

This sequence joins TRBV24-1 and TRBJ2-3; TCRdb's D call, TRBD2, is unchecked because there is no DNA. The CDR3 is 15 amino acids. Germline CDR1 is KGHDR and CDR2 is SFDVKD. The CDR3 region is CATSDVAGGTDTQYF.

V and J are TRBV24-1 and TRBJ2-7. CDR3 length: 16 residues. Germline CDR1 reads KGHDR; CDR2 reads SFDVKD. The CDR3: CATSDPSLGGSYEQYF.

The J gene is TRBJ2-7, the V gene TRBV20-1; the TCRdb D gene call, TRBD2, has no DNA to confirm it. Germline V gives CDR1 DFQATT, CDR2 SNEGSKA (reference sequence). The CDR3 consists of 15 residues. The CDR3 loop reads CSARDGTSGKYEQYF.

This clonotype counts as medium-sized (0.01 to 0.1%) by frequency. This chain links TRBV5-1 with TRBJ1-3; TCRdb's D gene call, TRBD1, goes unchecked for lack of DNA. Germline V gives CDR1 SGHRS, CDR2 YFSETQ. The CDR3 is 16 residues long. CDR3 region: CASSSMEGAAGNTIYF.